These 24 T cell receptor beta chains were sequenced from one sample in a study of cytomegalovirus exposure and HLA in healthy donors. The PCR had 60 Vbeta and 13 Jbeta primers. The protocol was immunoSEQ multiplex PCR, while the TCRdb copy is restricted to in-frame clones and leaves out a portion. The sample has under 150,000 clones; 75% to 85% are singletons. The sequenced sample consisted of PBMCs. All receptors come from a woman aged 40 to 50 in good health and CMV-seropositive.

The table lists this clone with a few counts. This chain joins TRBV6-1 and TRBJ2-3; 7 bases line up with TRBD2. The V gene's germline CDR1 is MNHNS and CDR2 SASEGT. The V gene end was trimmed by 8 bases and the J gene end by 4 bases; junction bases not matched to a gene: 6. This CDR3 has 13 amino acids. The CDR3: CASLAGDADTQYF. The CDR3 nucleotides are TGTGCCAGCCTGGCGGGGGACGCAGATACGCAGTATTTT.

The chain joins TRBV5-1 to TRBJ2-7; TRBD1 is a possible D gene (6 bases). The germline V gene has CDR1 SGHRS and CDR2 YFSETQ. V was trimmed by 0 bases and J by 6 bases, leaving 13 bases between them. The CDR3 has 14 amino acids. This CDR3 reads CASSLGLTGSEQYF. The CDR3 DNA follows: TGCGCCAGCAGCTTGGGACTGACAGGTTCCGAGCAGTACTTC.

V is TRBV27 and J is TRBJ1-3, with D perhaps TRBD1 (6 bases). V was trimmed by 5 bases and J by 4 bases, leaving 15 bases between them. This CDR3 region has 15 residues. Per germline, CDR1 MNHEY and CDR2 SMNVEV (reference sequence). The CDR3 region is CASSPLGGPGNTIYF. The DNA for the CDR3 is TGTGCCAGCAGTCCTTTGGGGGGGCCGGGAAACACCATATATTTT.

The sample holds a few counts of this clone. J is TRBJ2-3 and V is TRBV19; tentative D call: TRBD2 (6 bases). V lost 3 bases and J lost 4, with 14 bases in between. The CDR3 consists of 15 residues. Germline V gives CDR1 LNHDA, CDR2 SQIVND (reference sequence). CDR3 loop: CASSIGTGVPDTQYF. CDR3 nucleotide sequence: TGTGCCAGTAGTATTGGAACGGGAGTCCCAGATACGCAGTATTTT. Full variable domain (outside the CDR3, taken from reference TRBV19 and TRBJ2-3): DGGITQSPKYLFRKEGQNVTLSCEQNLNHDAMYWYRQDPGQGLRLIYYSQIVNDFQKGDIAEGYSVSREKKESFPLTVTSAQKNPTAFYLCASSIGTGVPDTQYFGPGTRLTVL.

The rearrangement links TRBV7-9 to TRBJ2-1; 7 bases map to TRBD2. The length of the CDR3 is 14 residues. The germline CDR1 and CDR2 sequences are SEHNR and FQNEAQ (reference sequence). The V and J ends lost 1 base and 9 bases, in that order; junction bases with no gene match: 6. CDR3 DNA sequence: TGTGCCAGCAGCTTAGGTGAGCCGGGAGGTGAGCAGTTCTTC. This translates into CASSLGEPGGEQFF.

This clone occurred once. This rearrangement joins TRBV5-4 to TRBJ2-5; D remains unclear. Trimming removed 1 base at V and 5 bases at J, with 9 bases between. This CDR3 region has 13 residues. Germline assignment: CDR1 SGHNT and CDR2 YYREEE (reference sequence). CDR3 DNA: TGTGCCAGCAGCTTGCCGGGTGGGGAGACCCAGTACTTC. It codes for CASSLPGGETQYF. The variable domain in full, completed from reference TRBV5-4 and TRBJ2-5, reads ETGVTQSPTHLIKTRGQQVTLRCSSQSGHNTVSWYQQALGQGPQFIFQYYREEENGRGNFPPRFSGLQFPNYSSELNVNALELDDSALYLCASSLPGGETQYFGPGTRLLVL.

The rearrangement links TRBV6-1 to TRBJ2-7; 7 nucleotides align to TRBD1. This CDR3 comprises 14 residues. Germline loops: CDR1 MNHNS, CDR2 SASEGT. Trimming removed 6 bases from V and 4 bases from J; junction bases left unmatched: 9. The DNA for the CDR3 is TGTGCCAGCAGATATCGGGACAGTGAATACGAGCAGTACTTC. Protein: CASRYRDSEYEQYF.

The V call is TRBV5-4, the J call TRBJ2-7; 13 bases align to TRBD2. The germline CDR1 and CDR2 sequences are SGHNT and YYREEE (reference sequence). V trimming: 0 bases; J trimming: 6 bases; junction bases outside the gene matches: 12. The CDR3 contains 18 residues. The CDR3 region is CASSLAGAGTSGTVEQYF. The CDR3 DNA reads TGTGCCAGCAGCTTGGCAGGGGCCGGGACTAGCGGGACGGTCGAGCAGTACTTC.

CDR3 sequence reads: CASSLKGRNIQYF. Here the CDR3 DNA reads TGTGCCAGCAGTTTAAAGGGGCGAAACATTCAGTACTTC. The V gene is TRBV27, the J gene TRBJ2-4, with D possibly matching TRBD1 (5 bases). The CDR3 has 13 residues. Germline V CDR1 and CDR2: MNHEY, SMNVEV (reference sequence). V was shortened by 2 bases and J by 6 bases, with 8 bases between the two germline ends.

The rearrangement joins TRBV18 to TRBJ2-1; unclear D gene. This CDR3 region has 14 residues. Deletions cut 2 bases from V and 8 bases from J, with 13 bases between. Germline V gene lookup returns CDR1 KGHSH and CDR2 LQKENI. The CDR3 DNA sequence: TGTGCCAGCTCACCAATCCCAGCGCAACATGAGCAGTTCTTC. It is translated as CASSPIPAQHEQFF.

This chain's CDR3 is CASSLTGTGFYEQYF. Here the CDR3 DNA reads TGTGCCAGCAGCCTTACCGGGACAGGGTTTTACGAGCAGTACTTC. The chain has TRBV13 and TRBJ2-7, with 9 positions matching TRBD1. J lost 4 bases, V lost 5 bases, and 9 bases had no gene match. The CDR3 length is 15 residues. In germline, CDR1 is PRHDT, CDR2 FYEKMQ (reference sequence).

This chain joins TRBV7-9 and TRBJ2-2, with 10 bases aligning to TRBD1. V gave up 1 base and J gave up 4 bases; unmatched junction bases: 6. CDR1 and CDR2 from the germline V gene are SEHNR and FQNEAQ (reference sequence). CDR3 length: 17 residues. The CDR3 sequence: CASSLVGQGPITGELFF. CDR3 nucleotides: TGTGCCAGCAGCTTAGTGGGACAGGGGCCCATCACCGGGGAGCTGTTTTTT. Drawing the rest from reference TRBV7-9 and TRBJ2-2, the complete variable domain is DTGVSQNPRHKITKRGQNVTFRCDPISEHNRLYWYRQTLGQGPEFLTYFQNEAQLEKSRLLSDRFSAERPKGSFSTLEIQRTEQGDSAMYLCASSLVGQGPITGELFFGEGSRLTVL.

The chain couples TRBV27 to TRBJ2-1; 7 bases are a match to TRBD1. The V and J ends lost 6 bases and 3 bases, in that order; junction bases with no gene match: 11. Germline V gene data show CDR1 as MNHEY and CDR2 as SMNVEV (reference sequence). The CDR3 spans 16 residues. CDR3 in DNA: TGTGCCAGCAGGGTAGCAGGGGGTGGGGACTACAATGAGCAGTTCTTC. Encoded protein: CASRVAGGGDYNEQFF.

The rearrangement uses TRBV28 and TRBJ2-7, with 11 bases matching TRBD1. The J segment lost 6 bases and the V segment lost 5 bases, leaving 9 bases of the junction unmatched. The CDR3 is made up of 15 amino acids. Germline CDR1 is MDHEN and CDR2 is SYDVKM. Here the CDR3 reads CASSKSGQGAREQYF. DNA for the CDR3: TGTGCCAGCAGTAAAAGTGGACAGGGGGCCCGCGAGCAGTACTTC.

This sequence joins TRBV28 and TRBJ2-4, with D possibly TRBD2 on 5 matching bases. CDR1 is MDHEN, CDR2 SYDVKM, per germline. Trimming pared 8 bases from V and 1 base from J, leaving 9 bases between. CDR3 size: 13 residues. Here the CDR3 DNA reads TGTGCCAGCGAGGGAGTTGCCAAAAACATTCAGTACTTC. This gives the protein CASEGVAKNIQYF.

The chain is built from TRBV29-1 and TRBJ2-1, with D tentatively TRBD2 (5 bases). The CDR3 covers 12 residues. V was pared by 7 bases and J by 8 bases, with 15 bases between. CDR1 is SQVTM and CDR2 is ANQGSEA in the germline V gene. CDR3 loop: CSAGGSTDEQFF. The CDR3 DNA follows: TGCAGCGCTGGCGGGTCGACCGATGAGCAGTTCTTC.

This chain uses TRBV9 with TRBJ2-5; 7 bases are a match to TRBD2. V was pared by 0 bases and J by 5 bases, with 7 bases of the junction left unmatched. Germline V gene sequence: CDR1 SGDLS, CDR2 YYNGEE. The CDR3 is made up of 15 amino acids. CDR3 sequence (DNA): TGTGCCAGCAGCGTAGTGGGCGGGAGTGGGGAGACCCAGTACTTC. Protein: CASSVVGGSGETQYF.

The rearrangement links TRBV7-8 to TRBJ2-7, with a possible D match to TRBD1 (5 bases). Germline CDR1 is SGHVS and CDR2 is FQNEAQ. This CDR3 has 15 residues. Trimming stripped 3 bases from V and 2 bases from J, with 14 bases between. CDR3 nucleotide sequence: TGTGCCAGCAGCTTCGACAGAATTAGAACCTACGAGCAGTACTTC. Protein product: CASSFDRIRTYEQYF.

The CDR3 region has the DNA TGCAGCGCCGCAGGGACAGGGGGCTTTGGAAACACCATATATTTT. It is translated as CSAAGTGGFGNTIYF. The rearrangement links TRBV29-1 to TRBJ1-3; 12 nucleotides agree with TRBD1. From germline, CDR1 is SQVTM and CDR2 ANQGSEA. The trim removed 7 bases at V and 3 bases at J, leaving 7 bases unmatched. The CDR3 has 15 amino acids.

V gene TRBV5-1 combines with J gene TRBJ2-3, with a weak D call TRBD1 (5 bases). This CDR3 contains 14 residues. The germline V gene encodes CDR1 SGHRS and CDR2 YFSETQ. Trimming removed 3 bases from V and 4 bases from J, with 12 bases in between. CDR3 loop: CASSSDTLSDTQYF. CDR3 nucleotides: TGCGCCAGCAGCTCGGACACACTATCAGATACGCAGTATTTT.

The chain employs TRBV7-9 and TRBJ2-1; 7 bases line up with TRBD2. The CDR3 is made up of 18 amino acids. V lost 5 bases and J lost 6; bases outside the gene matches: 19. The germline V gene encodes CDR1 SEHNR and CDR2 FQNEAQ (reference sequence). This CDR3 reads CASSRRVRSGRAINEQFF. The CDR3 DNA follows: TGTGCCAGCAGCCGTAGGGTGAGAAGTGGGAGGGCCATCAATGAGCAGTTCTTC.

The DNA of the CDR3 is TGTGCCAGTAGTCCAAAGCGGGGAACAACTGAAGCTTTCTTT. This sequence encodes CASSPKRGTTEAFF. V usage is TRBV19 and J usage is TRBJ1-1, with D hard to call. The V end lost 5 bases, the J end lost 5 bases, and 15 bases lay between the germline ends. CDR3 length: 14 residues. The germline gives CDR1 LNHDA, CDR2 SQIVND (reference sequence).

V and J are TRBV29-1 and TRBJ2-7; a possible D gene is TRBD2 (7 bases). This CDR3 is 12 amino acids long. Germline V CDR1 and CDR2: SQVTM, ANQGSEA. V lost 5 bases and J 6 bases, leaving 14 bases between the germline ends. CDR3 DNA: TGCAGCGTTCCGGGGGGCGAGGCCGAGCAGTACTTC. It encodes CSVPGGEAEQYF.

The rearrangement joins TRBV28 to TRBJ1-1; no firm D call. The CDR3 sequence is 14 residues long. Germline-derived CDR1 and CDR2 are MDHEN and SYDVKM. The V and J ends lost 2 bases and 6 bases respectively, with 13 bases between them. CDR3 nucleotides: TGTGCCAGCAGTTTAGTAAGAGGCATATCTGAAGCTTTCTTT. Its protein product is CASSLVRGISEAFF.